This TCR beta chain derives from a study of T cell changes during pregnancy in multiple sclerosis (dated by TCRdb to between 2018 and 2021). For the wider study: Changes in the T cell repertoire over the course of pregnancy were examined in this study in women with multiple sclerosis.

On this clone: The antigen this receptor binds is unknown. No base qualities exist here, and no much larger clone lies one base off it.

The method behind the library was the immunoSEQ multiplex PCR assay. This is the immuneACCESS table as TCRdb keeps it, with only in-frame sequences that have V and J called. A part of the clones is gone; compared with another copy, unresolved V genes explain less than half, and the rest is unexplained. This sample holds approximately 83,000 clones; around 92% were observed only once. Jointly, the top ten make up roughly 2.2% of the sample. The germline V gene specifies SGDLS as CDR1 and YYNGEE as CDR2. The CDR3 starts with the cysteine, ends with the phenylalanine, and has 15 residues. Just CDR3 DNA is preserved here, 45 bases in frame from base 1. The junction shows trimming of 4 bases on V and 6 bases on J, plus 17 bases between the germline ends.

The sample here was peripheral blood, taken in the third trimester of pregnancy. The source is a female donor with multiple sclerosis, enrolled in a pregnancy study. This sequence uses TRBV9 and TRBJ2-1; perhaps TRBD2 is the D gene, with 6 bases matching. Read as DNA, the sequence is TGTGCCAGCAGCAACTTGGCGGGCGGGGTCAATGAGCAGTTCTTC. This codes for CASSNLAGGVNEQFF.